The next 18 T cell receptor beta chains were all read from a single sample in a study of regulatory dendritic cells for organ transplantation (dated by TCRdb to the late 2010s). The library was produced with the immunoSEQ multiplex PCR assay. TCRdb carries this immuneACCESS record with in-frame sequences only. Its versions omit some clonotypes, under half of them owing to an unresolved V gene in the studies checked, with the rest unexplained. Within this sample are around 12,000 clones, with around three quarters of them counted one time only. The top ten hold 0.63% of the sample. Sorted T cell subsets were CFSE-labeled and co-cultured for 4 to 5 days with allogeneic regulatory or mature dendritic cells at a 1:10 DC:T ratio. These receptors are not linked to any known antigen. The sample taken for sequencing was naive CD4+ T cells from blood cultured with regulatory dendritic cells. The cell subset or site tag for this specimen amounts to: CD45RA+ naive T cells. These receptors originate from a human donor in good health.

CDR3 protein: CASSARRTKGMNTEAFF. CDR3 DNA sequence: TGTGCCAGCAGCGCTCGGCGAACCAAGGGGATGAACACTGAAGCTTTCTTT. This sequence joins TRBV9 and TRBJ1-1, with a possible D match to TRBD1 (5 bases). The CDR3 is made up of 17 amino acids. The V gene lost 3 bases and the J gene lost 0 bases, with 18 bases spanning the gap. Germline CDR1 and CDR2: SGDLS and YYNGEE.

The CDR3 here is CASSLGRAGYTF. CDR3 DNA: TGCGCCAGCAGCTTGGGGAGGGCTGGCTACACCTTC. V usage is TRBV5-1 and J usage is TRBJ1-2; no clear D. Trimming removed 0 bases at V and 7 bases at J, with 7 bases between. From germline, CDR1 is SGHRS and CDR2 YFSETQ. The CDR3 is 12 amino acids.

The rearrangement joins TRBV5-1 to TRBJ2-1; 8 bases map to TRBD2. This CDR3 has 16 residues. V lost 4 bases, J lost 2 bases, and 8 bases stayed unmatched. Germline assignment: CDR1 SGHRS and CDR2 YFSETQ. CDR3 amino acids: CASSPLSGGTYNEQFF. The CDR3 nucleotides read TGCGCCAGCAGCCCTCTGTCGGGGGGGACCTACAATGAGCAGTTCTTC.

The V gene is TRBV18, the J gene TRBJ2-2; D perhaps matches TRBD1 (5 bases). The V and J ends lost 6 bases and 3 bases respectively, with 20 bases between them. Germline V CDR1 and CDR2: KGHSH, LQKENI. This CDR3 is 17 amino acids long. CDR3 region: CASSRTETVLDTGELFF. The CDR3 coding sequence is TGTGCCAGCTCCCGAACTGAGACAGTCTTGGACACCGGGGAGCTGTTTTTT.

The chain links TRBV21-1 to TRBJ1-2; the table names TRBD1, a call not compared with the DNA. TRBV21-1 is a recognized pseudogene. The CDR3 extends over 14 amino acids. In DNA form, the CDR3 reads TGTGCCAGCAGCAAAGGTAGGGGGAACTATGGCTACACCTTC. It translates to CASSKGRGNYGYTF.

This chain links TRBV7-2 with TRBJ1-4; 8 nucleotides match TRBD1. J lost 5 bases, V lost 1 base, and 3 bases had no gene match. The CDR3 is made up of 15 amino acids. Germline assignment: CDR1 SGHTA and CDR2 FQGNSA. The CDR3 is CASSLVWTGNEKLFF. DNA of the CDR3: TGTGCCAGCAGCTTAGTGTGGACAGGGAATGAAAAACTGTTTTTT.

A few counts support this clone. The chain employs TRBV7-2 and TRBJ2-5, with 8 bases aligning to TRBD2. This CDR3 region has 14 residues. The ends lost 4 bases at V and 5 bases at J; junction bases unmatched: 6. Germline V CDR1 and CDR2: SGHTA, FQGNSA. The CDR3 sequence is CASSSGGAHETQYF. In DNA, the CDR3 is TGTGCCAGCAGCTCCGGGGGGGCTCATGAGACCCAGTACTTC.

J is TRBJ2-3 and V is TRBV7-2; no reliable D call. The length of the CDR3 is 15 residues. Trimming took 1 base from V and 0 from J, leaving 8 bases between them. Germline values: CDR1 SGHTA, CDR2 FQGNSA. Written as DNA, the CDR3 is TGTGCCAGCAGCTTAGAGATCAGTAGCACAGATACGCAGTATTTT. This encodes CASSLEISSTDTQYF.

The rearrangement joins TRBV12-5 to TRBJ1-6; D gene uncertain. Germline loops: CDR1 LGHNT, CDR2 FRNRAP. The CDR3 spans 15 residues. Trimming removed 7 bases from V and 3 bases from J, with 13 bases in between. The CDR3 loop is CASAEDSLYNSPLHF. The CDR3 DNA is TGTGCTAGTGCCGAAGATAGCCTCTATAATTCACCCCTCCACTTT.

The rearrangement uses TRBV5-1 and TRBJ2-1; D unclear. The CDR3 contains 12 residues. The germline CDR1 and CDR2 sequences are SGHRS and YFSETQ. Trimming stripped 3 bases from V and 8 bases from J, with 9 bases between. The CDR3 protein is CASSSHMDEQFF. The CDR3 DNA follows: TGCGCCAGCAGCTCCCACATGGATGAGCAGTTCTTC.

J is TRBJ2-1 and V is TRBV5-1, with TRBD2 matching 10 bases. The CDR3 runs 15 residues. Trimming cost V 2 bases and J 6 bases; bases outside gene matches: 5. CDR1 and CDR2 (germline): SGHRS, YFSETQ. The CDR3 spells CASSFASGGGNEQFF. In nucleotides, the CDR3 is TGCGCCAGCAGCTTTGCTAGCGGGGGAGGCAATGAGCAGTTCTTC. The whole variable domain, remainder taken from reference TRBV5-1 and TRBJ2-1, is KAGVTQTPRYLIKTRGQQVTLSCSPISGHRSVSWYQQTPGQGLQFLFEYFSETQRNKGNFPGRFSGRQFSNSRSEMNVSTLELGDSALYLCASSFASGGGNEQFFGPGTRLTVL.

The CDR3 bases are TGTGCCAGCAGCTTAGAACAGGGAGACACTGAAGCTTTCTTT. Protein sequence: CASSLEQGDTEAFF. J is TRBJ1-1 and V is TRBV7-9; D possibly corresponds to TRBD1 (6 bases). V was pared by 1 base and J by 3 bases, with 9 bases between. The CDR3 sequence is 14 residues long. Per germline, CDR1 SEHNR and CDR2 FQNEAQ (reference sequence).

The CDR3 coding sequence is TGCGCCAGCAGCCCAAGGGGGAGCGGCACAGATACGCAGTATTTT. Translating it yields CASSPRGSGTDTQYF. The chain couples TRBV5-1 to TRBJ2-3, with D tentatively TRBD1 (6 bases). Per germline, CDR1 SGHRS and CDR2 YFSETQ. The CDR3 runs to 15 residues. V lost 4 bases to trimming and J lost 1 base, with 13 bases between them.

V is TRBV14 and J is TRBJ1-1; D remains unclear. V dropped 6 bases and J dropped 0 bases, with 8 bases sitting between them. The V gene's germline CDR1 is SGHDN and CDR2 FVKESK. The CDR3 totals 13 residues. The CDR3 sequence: CASSRQVNTEAFF. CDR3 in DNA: TGTGCCAGCAGTCGTCAGGTGAACACTGAAGCTTTCTTT.

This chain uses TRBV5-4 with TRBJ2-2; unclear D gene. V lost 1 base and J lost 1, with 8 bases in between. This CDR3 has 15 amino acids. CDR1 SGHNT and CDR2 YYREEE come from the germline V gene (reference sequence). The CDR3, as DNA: TGTGCCAGCAGCTTGCCAGGCCAGAACACCGGGGAGCTGTTTTTT. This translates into CASSLPGQNTGELFF.

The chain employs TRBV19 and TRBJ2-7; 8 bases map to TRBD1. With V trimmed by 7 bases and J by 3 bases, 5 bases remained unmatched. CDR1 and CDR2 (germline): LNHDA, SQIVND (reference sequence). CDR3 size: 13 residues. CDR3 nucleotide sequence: TGTGCCAGTATGTCCGGACAGGGCTACGAGCAGTACTTC. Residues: CASMSGQGYEQYF.

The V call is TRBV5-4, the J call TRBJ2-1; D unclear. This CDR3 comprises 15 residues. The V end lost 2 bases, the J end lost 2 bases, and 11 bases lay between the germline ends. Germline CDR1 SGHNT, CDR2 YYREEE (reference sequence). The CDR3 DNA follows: TGTGCCAGCAGCTTTAGAATAGCCCCCTACAATGAGCAGTTCTTC. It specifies CASSFRIAPYNEQFF. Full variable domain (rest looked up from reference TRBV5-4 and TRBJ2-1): ETGVTQSPTHLIKTRGQQVTLRCSSQSGHNTVSWYQQALGQGPQFIFQYYREEENGRGNFPPRFSGLQFPNYSSELNVNALELDDSALYLCASSFRIAPYNEQFFGPGTRLTVL.

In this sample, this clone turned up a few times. DNA for the CDR3: TGTGCCAGCTCACCACAGGGACAGGGGGCCGGACAGCCCCAGCATTTT. Translating gives CASSPQGQGAGQPQHF. The V and J genes are TRBV18 and TRBJ1-5; TRBD1 aligns across 12 bases. With V trimmed by 1 base and J by 7 bases, 5 bases remained unmatched. The CDR3 has 16 residues. Germline V gene lookup returns CDR1 KGHSH and CDR2 LQKENI.